Detailed here is one TCR beta chain. The antigen is undetermined. Researchers ran the PCR with 60 Vbeta and 13 Jbeta primers. The table came from immunoSEQ multiplex PCR; TCRdb's copy has only in-frame clones and leaves some out. The data contain around 120,000 clones, 60% to 85% of them seen just once; the ten biggest clones take up roughly 3.3%. The source of the sample is a study of cytomegalovirus exposure and HLA in healthy donors. Whole-study context: In an early release, HLA-typed donors contributed tens of millions of unique TCR sequences.

Healthy bone marrow donors supplied every sample. This CDR3 has 16 amino acids. Germline-derived CDR1 and CDR2 are LGHNA and YNFKEQ. The V and J ends lost 0 bases and 4 bases, in that order; junction bases with no gene match: 8. General study points: Productive rates of about 90% or about 30% were seen for most TCR beta V segments in an earlier analysis. At a 0.05 false discovery rate, a later analysis found some 18,000 TCR beta sequences to be associated with HLA alleles.

This chain connects TRBV4-2 to TRBJ1-2; TRBD1 matches at 7 bases. This receptor was obtained from a woman under 40 in good health and CMV-seropositive. The specimen sequenced was PBMCs. This chain's CDR3 is CASSQDLSGGGYGYTF. The CDR3 coding sequence is TGTGCCAGCAGCCAAGATCTCTCAGGGGGAGGCTATGGCTACACCTTC.